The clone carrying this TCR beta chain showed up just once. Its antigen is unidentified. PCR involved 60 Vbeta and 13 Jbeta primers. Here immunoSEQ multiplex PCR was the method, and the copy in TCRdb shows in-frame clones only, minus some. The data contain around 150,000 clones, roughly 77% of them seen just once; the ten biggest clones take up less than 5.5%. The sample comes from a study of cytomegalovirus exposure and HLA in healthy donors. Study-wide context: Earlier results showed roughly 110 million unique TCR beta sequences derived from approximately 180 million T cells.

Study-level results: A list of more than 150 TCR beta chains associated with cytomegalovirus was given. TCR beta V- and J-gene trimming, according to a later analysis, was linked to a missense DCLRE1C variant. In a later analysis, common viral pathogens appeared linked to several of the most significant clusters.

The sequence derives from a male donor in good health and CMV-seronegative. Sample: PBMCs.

CDR3 DNA sequence: TGCGCCAGCAGCTTGGACCTAGCGGGGGGCACAGATACGCAGTATTTT. This translates into CASSLDLAGGTDTQYF. This chain connects TRBV5-1 to TRBJ2-3; 10 bases agree with TRBD2. There are 16 residues in the CDR3. From germline, CDR1 is SGHRS and CDR2 YFSETQ. Unmatched junction bases numbered 2, after V lost 0 bases and J lost 1 base. Variable domain in full (rest from reference TRBV5-1 and TRBJ2-3): KAGVTQTPRYLIKTRGQQVTLSCSPISGHRSVSWYQQTPGQGLQFLFEYFSETQRNKGNFPGRFSGRQFSNSRSEMNVSTLELGDSALYLCASSLDLAGGTDTQYFGPGTRLTVL.